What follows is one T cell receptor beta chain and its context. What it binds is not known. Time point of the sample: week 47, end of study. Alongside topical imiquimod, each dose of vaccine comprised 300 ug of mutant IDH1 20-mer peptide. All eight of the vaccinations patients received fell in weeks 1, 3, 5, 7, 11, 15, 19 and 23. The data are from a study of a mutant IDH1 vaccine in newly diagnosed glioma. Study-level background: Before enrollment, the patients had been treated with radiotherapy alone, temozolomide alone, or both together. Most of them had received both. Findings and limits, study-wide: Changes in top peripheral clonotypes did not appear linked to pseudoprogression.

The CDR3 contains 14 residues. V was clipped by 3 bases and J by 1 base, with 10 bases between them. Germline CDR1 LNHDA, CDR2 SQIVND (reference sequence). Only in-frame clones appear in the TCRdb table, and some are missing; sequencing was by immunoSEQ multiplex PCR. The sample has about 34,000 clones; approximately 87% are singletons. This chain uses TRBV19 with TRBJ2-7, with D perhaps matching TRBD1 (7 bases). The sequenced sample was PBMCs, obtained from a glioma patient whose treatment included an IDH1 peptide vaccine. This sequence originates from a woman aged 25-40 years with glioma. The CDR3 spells CASSIPGGSYEQYF. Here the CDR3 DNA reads TGTGCCAGTAGTATTCCAGGGGGGTCCTACGAGCAGTACTTC.